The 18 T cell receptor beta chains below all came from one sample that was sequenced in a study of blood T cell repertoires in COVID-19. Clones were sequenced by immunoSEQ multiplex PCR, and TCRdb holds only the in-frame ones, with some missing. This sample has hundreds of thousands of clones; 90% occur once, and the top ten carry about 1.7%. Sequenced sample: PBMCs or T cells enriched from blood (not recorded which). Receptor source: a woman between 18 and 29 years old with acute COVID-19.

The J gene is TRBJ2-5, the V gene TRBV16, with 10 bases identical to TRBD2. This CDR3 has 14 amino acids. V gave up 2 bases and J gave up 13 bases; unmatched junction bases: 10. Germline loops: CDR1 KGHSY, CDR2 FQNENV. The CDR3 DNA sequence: TGTGCCAGCAGCCAAGGGACTAGCGCGACGACGGGGTACTTC. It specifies CASSQGTSATTGYF. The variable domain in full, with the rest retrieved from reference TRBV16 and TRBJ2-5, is GEEVAQTPKHLVRGEGQKAKLYCAPIKGHSYVFWYQQVLKNEFKFLISFQNENVFDETGMPKERFSAKCLPNSPCSLEIQATKLEDSAVYFCASSQGTSATTGYFGPGTRLLVL.

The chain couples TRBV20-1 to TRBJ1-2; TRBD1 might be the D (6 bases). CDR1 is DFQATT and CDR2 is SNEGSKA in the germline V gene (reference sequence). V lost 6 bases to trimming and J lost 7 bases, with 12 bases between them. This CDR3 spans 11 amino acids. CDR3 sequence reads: CSASRGPGYTF. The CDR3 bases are TGCAGTGCCTCGCGGGGGCCTGGCTACACCTTC.

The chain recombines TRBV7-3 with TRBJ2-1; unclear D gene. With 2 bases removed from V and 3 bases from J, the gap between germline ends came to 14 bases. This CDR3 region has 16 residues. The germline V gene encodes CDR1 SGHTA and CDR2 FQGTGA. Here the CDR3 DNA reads TGTGCCAGCAGCTTAGTTGCACTTGACAACTACAATGAGCAGTTCTTC. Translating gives CASSLVALDNYNEQFF.

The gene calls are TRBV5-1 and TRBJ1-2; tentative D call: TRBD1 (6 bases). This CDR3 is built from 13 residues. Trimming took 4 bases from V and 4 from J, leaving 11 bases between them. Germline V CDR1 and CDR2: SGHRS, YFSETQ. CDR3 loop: CASSPGAFYGYTF. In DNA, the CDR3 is TGCGCCAGCAGCCCAGGGGCATTCTATGGCTACACCTTC.

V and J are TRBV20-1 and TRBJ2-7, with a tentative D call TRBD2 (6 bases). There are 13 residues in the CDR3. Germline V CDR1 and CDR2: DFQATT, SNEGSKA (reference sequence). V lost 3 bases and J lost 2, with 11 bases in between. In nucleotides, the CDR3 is TGCAGTGCTAGTTTAGCGGAAGCCTACGAGCAGTACTTC. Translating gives CSASLAEAYEQYF.

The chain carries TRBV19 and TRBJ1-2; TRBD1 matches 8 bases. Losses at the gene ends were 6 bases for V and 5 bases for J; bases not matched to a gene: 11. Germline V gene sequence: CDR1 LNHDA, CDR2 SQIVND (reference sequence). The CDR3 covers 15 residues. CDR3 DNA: TGTGCCAGTAGCCCTATGGGACAGGTCGCTTATGGCTACACCTTC. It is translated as CASSPMGQVAYGYTF.

CDR3 nucleotides: TGTGCCAGCAGTCCAGATACAGGGTGGAATTCACCCCTCCACTTT. Translation: CASSPDTGWNSPLHF. V is TRBV28 and J is TRBJ1-6, with D maybe TRBD1 (6 bases). V was pared by 5 bases and J by 7 bases, with 15 bases between. Germline lookup yields CDR1 MDHEN and CDR2 SYDVKM. The CDR3 spans 15 residues.

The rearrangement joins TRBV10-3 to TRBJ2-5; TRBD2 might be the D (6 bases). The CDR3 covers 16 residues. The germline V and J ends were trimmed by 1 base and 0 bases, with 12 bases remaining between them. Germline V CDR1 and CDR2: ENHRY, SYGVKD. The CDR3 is CAISEFGGGHQETQYF. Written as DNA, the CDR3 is TGTGCCATCAGTGAGTTTGGGGGAGGACACCAAGAGACCCAGTACTTC.

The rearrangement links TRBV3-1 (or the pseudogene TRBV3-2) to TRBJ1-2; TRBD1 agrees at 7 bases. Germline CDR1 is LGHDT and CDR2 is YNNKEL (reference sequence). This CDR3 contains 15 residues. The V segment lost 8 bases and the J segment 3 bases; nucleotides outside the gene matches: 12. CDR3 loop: CASSPTQGGYYGYTF. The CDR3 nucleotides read TGTGCCAGCTCCCCAACCCAGGGGGGTTACTATGGCTACACCTTC.

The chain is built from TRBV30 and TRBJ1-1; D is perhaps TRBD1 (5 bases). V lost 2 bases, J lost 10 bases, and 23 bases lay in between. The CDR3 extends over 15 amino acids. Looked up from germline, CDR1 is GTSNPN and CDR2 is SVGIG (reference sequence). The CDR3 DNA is TGTGCCTGGAGTACCGGGGCTCGGGGGGTCTCTGTAGCTTTCTTT. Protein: CAWSTGARGVSVAFF.

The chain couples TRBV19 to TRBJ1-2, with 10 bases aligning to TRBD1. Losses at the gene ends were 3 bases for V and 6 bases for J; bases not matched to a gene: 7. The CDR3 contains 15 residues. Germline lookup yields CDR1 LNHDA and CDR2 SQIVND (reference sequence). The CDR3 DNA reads TGTGCCAGTAGTATCGGGTCCGGGACAGGGGATGGCTACACCTTC. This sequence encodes CASSIGSGTGDGYTF.

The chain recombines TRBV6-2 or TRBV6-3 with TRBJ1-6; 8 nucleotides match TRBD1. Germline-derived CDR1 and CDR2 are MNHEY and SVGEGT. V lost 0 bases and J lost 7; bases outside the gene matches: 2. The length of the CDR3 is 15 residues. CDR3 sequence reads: CASSYSTGENSPLHF. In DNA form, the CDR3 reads TGTGCCAGCAGTTACTCGACAGGGGAGAATTCACCCCTCCACTTT.

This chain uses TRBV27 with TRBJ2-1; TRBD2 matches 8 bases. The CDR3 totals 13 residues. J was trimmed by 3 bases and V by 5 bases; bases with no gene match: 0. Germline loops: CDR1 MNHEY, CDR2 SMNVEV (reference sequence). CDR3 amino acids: CASSSGSYNEQFF. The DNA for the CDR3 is TGTGCCAGCAGTAGCGGGAGCTACAATGAGCAGTTCTTC.

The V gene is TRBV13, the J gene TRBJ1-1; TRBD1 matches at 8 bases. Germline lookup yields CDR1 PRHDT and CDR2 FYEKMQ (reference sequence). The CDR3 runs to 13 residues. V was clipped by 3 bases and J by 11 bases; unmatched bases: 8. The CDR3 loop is CASSFGQGPDAFF. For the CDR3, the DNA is TGTGCCAGCAGCTTTGGACAGGGTCCAGACGCTTTCTTT.

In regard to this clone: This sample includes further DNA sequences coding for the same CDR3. DNA for the CDR3: TGTGCCAGCAGTTTGATCGGGGGAGACAATGAGCAGTTCTTC. This gives the protein CASSLIGGDNEQFF. The genes are TRBV28 and TRBJ2-1, with D possibly TRBD2 on 6 matching bases. The CDR3 covers 14 residues. The V gene's germline CDR1 is MDHEN and CDR2 SYDVKM. Trimming removed 3 bases at V and 5 bases at J, with 11 bases between.

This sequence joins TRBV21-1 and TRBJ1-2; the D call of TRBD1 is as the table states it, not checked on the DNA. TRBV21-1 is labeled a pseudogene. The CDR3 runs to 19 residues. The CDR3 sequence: CASSKGPPGQGLRNYGYTF. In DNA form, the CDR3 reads TGTGCCAGCAGCAAAGGGCCACCGGGACAGGGCCTAAGGAACTATGGCTACACCTTC.

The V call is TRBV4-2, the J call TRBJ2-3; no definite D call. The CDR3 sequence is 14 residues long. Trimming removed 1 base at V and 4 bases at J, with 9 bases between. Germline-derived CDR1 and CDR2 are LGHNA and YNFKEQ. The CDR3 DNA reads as TGTGCCAGCAGCCAAGTGGAGACCGCAGATACGCAGTATTTT. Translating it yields CASSQVETADTQYF.

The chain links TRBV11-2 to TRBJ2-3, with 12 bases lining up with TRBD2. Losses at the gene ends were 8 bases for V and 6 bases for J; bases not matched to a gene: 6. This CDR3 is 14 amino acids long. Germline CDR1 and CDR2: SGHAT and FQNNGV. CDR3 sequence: CASQTSGSSDTQYF. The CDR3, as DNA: TGTGCCAGCCAGACTAGCGGGAGTTCCGATACGCAGTATTTT.